This TCR beta chain was captured by sequencing in a study of blood T cell repertoires in COVID-19. Study summary: Samples taken during acute and convalescent COVID-19 were collected in the United States, Italy and Spain. Sample material is recorded as cDNA or gDNA derived from T cells, B-cell-depleted T cells, or PBMCs.

This CDR3 contains 17 residues. The junction had 9 bases not matched to a gene; V was cut back by 5 bases and J by 4 bases. CDR1 SGHNT and CDR2 YYREEE come from the germline V gene (reference sequence). Authors' methods: By means of reference gene primer amplification, nucleated cell counts were estimated. Using immunoSEQ multiplex PCR, the repertoire was profiled, and TCRdb retains in-frame clones only, with some absent. The V and J calls and the clone size are those of that table, but D and trimming were determined from the DNA. Here the sample spans about 200,000 clones, more than 65% being singletons. Individuals aged about 18 to 100 years were recruited from 20 to 25 US areas.

The genes are TRBV5-4 and TRBJ2-5; 15 bases are shared with TRBD2. The material sequenced was PBMCs or T cells enriched from blood (not recorded which). The sequence came from a woman in her forties or fifties with acute COVID-19. This CDR3 reads CASSGWGLAGGAETQYF. CDR3 in DNA: TGTGCCAGCAGTGGGTGGGGACTAGCGGGGGGTGCAGAGACCCAGTACTTC.